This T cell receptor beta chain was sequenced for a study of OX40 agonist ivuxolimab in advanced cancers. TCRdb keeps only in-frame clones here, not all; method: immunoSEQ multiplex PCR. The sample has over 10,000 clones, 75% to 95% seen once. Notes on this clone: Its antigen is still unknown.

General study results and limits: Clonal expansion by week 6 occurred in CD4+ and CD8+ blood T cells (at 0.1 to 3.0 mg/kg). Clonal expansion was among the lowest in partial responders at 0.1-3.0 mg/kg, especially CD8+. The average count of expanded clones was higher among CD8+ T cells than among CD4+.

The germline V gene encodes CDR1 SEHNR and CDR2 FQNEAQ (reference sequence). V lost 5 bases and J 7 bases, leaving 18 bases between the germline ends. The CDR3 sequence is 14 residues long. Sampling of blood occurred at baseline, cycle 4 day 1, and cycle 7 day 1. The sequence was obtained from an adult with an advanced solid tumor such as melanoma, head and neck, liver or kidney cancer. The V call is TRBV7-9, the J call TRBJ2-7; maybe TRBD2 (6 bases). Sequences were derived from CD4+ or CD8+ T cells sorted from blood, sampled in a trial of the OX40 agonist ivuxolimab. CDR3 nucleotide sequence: TGTGCCAGCAGCCACCCGGGAGCCCACCGGGAGCAGTACTTC. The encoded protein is CASSHPGAHREQYF. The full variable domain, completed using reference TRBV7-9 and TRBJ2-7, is DTGVSQNPRHKITKRGQNVTFRCDPISEHNRLYWYRQTLGQGPEFLTYFQNEAQLEKSRLLSDRFSAERPKGSFSTLEIQRTEQGDSAMYLCASSHPGAHREQYFGPGTRLTVT.